These 16 T cell receptor beta chains were all obtained from the same sample, sequenced in a study of vaccination and CD4 T cells after COVID-19. Treatment here: 10-day PBMC culture with coronavirus spike peptide pools or control peptides (ViraFEST assay). Once obtained from cultured CD4+ T cells, the DNA was sequenced using the Oncomine TCR Beta short-read assay. TCRdb re-analysed the PCR reads in MiXCR, keeping a single row per CDR3 protein. The repertoire holds about 12,000 distinct CDR3 sequences, with about 61% as singletons. These receptors have no known antigen. The sequenced sample consisted of CD4+ T cells from blood, cultured in vitro. These receptors all come from a human donor who had recovered from COVID-19.

The chain joins TRBV7-9 to TRBJ1-1; D gene unclear. The CDR3 totals 17 residues. The V gene lost 1 base and the J gene lost 1 base, with 16 bases spanning the gap. CDR1 is SEHNR and CDR2 is FQNEAQ in the germline V gene (reference sequence). Here the CDR3 DNA reads TGTGCCAGCAGCTTAGGAGGATTCGGGGTTCCGAACACTGAAGCTTTCTTT. Residues: CASSLGGFGVPNTEAFF.

The CDR3 DNA reads as TGTGCCACCAGCAGAGATACAGGGCTCCCCTACGAGCAGTACTTC. Translation: CATSRDTGLPYEQYF. The rearrangement links TRBV15 to TRBJ2-7, with D possibly TRBD1 on 6 matching bases. Germline CDR1 LNHNV, CDR2 YYDKDF (reference sequence). Between the trimmed V and J ends, which lost 0 bases and 2 bases, there was a span of 11 bases. The CDR3 is made up of 15 amino acids.

This chain joins TRBV10-3 and TRBJ2-7; TRBD1 matches at 8 bases. Trimming at V came to 6 bases and at J to 2 bases, leaving 6 bases not matched to a gene. Germline CDR1 and CDR2: ENHRY and SYGVKD. The length of the CDR3 is 14 residues. The CDR3 DNA follows: TGTGCCATCAGACCCGGGACAGGCCCCTACGAGCAGTACTTC. Amino acids: CAIRPGTGPYEQYF.

The genes are TRBV28 and TRBJ1-2; D gene unclear. The CDR3 has 15 residues. CDR1 is MDHEN and CDR2 is SYDVKM in the germline V gene. V lost 6 bases to trimming and J lost 4 bases, with 18 bases between them. CDR3 nucleotides: TGTGCCAGCAGAGGCTACGGAGTCCGAACCTATGGCTACACCTTC. Protein: CASRGYGVRTYGYTF.

This chain joins TRBV27 and TRBJ2-5; the D gene is possibly TRBD1 (5 bases). CDR1 and CDR2 from the germline V gene are MNHEY and SMNVEV (reference sequence). The CDR3 is 12 amino acids. Trimming removed 6 bases at V and 3 bases at J, with 8 bases between. CDR3: CASRTAKETQYF. In nucleotides, the CDR3 is TGTGCCAGCAGGACAGCCAAAGAGACCCAGTACTTC.

The chain combines TRBV30 with TRBJ2-7; possibly TRBD1 for D (6 bases). The CDR3 loop spans 12 amino acids. Germline CDR1 GTSNPN, CDR2 SVGIG (reference sequence). Trimming removed 3 bases from V and 6 bases from J, with 12 bases in between. CDR3: CAWRAGESEQYF. The CDR3 region has the DNA TGTGCCTGGAGAGCAGGGGAAAGCGAGCAGTACTTC. The entire variable domain, with the rest obtained from reference TRBV30 and TRBJ2-7, is as follows: SQTIHQWPATLVQPVGSPLSLECTVEGTSNPNLYWYRQAAGRGLQLLFYSVGIGQISSEVPQNLSASRPQDRQFILSSKKLLLSDSGFYLCAWRAGESEQYFGPGTRLTVT.

The chain uses TRBV19 and TRBJ2-7; possibly TRBD1 or TRBD2 for D (5 bases each). The CDR3 length is 15 residues. Trimming left V 2 bases short and J 0 bases short, with 11 bases between. Germline V lookup: CDR1 LNHDA, CDR2 SQIVND (reference sequence). CDR3 amino acids: CASSISGRSSYEQYF. In DNA form, the CDR3 reads TGTGCCAGTAGTATATCGGGACGGAGCTCCTACGAGCAGTACTTC.

The chain couples TRBV9 to TRBJ1-1; possibly TRBD1 for D (6 bases). The CDR3 is 14 residues long. Germline V gives CDR1 SGDLS, CDR2 YYNGEE. The V end lost 3 bases, the J end lost 3 bases, and 12 bases lay between the germline ends. The CDR3 DNA is TGTGCCAGCAGCGAGGGGGTTGAGGACACTGAAGCTTTCTTT. It translates to CASSEGVEDTEAFF.

J is TRBJ1-3 and V is TRBV19, with D possibly matching TRBD1 (5 bases). CDR1 and CDR2 (germline): LNHDA, SQIVND (reference sequence). The length of the CDR3 is 18 residues. Trimming removed 2 bases at V and 1 base at J, with 18 bases between. CDR3 sequence: CASSIFGLTGTSGNTIYF. CDR3 DNA: TGTGCCAGTAGTATATTCGGGCTCACAGGAACGTCTGGAAACACCATATATTTT.

The chain carries TRBV5-1 and TRBJ2-5; no reliable D call. Per the germline V gene, CDR1 is SGHRS and CDR2 is YFSETQ. This CDR3 is built from 15 residues. Between the trimmed V and J ends, which lost 2 bases and 2 bases, there was a span of 13 bases. The CDR3 spells CASSFGRTSQETQYF. CDR3 in DNA: TGCGCCAGCAGCTTCGGGCGTACCTCACAAGAGACCCAGTACTTC. Full variable domain (remainder filled in from reference TRBV5-1 and TRBJ2-5): KAGVTQTPRYLIKTRGQQVTLSCSPISGHRSVSWYQQTPGQGLQFLFEYFSETQRNKGNFPGRFSGRQFSNSRSEMNVSTLELGDSALYLCASSFGRTSQETQYFGPGTRLLVL.

V usage is TRBV30 and J usage is TRBJ2-1, with D perhaps TRBD1 (5 bases). The CDR3 consists of 12 residues. Trimming shortened V by 0 bases and J by 9 bases, and 9 bases separated the two germline ends. Per the germline V gene, CDR1 is GTSNPN and CDR2 is SVGIG (reference sequence). The CDR3 is CAWSVGVGEQFF. In DNA form, the CDR3 reads TGTGCCTGGAGTGTAGGGGTGGGTGAGCAGTTCTTC.

The chain uses TRBV7-9 and TRBJ2-1; 8 nucleotides match TRBD2. This CDR3 has 15 residues. With 3 bases clipped from V and 6 bases from J, the junction kept 7 bases outside the gene matches. Germline V gene sequence: CDR1 SEHNR, CDR2 FQNEAQ (reference sequence). The CDR3 is CASSFSGTLFNEQFF. The CDR3 region has the DNA TGTGCCAGCAGCTTTAGCGGGACCCTCTTCAATGAGCAGTTCTTC.

The J gene is TRBJ2-1, the V gene TRBV12-3 or TRBV12-4, with D perhaps TRBD2 (6 bases). V lost 1 base, J lost 7 bases, and 14 bases lay in between. The CDR3 is 15 residues long. CDR3 bases: TGTGCCAGCAGTTTAGAACGGGAGCGTCGTAATGAGCAGTTCTTC. Translation gives CASSLERERRNEQFF.

The genes are TRBV12-3 or TRBV12-4 and TRBJ2-7; TRBD1 matches 11 bases. Trimming at V came to 7 bases and at J to 10 bases, leaving 9 bases not matched to a gene. This CDR3 region has 13 residues. CDR3 nucleotide sequence: TGTGCCAGCAATCCGGGACAGGGGGTGGCACAGTACTTC. It codes for CASNPGQGVAQYF.

DNA for the CDR3: TGCAGTGCTAGAGATTATAGTAGCGGGGACACAGATACGCAGTATTTT. It is translated as CSARDYSSGDTDTQYF. The J gene is TRBJ2-3, the V gene TRBV20-1, with TRBD2 identical over 8 bases. Germline CDR1 DFQATT, CDR2 SNEGSKA (reference sequence). The CDR3 has 16 residues. Losses at the gene ends were 0 bases for V and 2 bases for J; bases not matched to a gene: 7.

This clonotype was counted between two and nine times. The genes are TRBV19 and TRBJ1-1, with a tentative D call TRBD1 (5 bases). Germline assignment: CDR1 LNHDA and CDR2 SQIVND (reference sequence). The CDR3 extends over 14 amino acids. Trimming cost V 3 bases and J 1 base, with 9 bases left between them. The DNA for the CDR3 is TGTGCCAGTAGTATCGGGGGAGAGAACACTGAAGCTTTCTTT. Residues: CASSIGGENTEAFF.